This passage covers 32 T cell receptor beta chains from one sample sequenced in a study of blood T cell repertoires in COVID-19. TCRdb's copy holds only in-frame clones and misses some; the assay was immunoSEQ multiplex PCR. This sample yields around 35,000 clones, of which 85% to 90% are seen a single time; 7.3% belongs to the top ten. Sequenced material: peripheral blood. The receptors here all came from a human donor in a cohort sampled during active COVID-19.

The chain links TRBV2 to TRBJ1-1, with 8 positions matching TRBD1. J gave up 6 bases and V 11 bases, and 8 bases lay outside the gene matches. The CDR3 is 12 amino acids. Germline CDR1 SNHLY, CDR2 FYNNEI. The CDR3 reads CAHGTGVSEAFF. DNA of the CDR3: TGTGCCCACGGGACAGGTGTTTCTGAAGCTTTCTTT.

The chain has TRBV4-1 and TRBJ1-5; 7 positions match TRBD1. With V trimmed by 1 base and J by 9 bases, 12 bases remained unmatched. Germline V CDR1 and CDR2: MGHRA, YSYEKL. The CDR3 has 16 residues. CDR3 in DNA: TGCGCCAGCAGCCAAGCCGGGACAGTGACAAGAGGGCCCCAGCATTTT. It translates to CASSQAGTVTRGPQHF.

The chain links TRBV18 to TRBJ1-1; D gene ambiguous. The CDR3 covers 15 residues. Germline lookup yields CDR1 KGHSH and CDR2 LQKENI. Deletions cut 3 bases from V and 1 base from J, with 12 bases between. The CDR3 coding sequence is TGTGCCAGCTCACCCCGCAGCGGACCGAACACTGAAGCTTTCTTT. Translation gives CASSPRSGPNTEAFF.

The genes are TRBV5-1 and TRBJ1-2, with D tentatively TRBD1 (5 bases). Germline assignment: CDR1 SGHRS and CDR2 YFSETQ. This CDR3 comprises 15 residues. V was cut by 1 base and J by 2 bases, with 12 bases left in between. CDR3 nucleotides: TGCGCCAGCAGCTTGAGCGGGGCGGTAAACTATGGCTACACCTTC. As protein: CASSLSGAVNYGYTF.

The J gene is TRBJ1-2, the V gene TRBV2; D remains ambiguous. The germline V and J ends were trimmed by 5 bases and 4 bases, with 17 bases remaining between them. Germline assignment: CDR1 SNHLY and CDR2 FYNNEI. The CDR3 has 15 residues. The DNA for the CDR3 is TGTGCCAGCAGTTCTCGGACGGAGGCCATCTATGGCTACACCTTC. Residues: CASSSRTEAIYGYTF.

The chain recombines TRBV11-1 with TRBJ1-5; 10 nucleotides match TRBD1. Trimming cost V 5 bases and J 5 bases; bases outside gene matches: 3. CDR1 and CDR2 (germline): SGHAT, FQDESV (reference sequence). The CDR3 is 14 amino acids. The CDR3 reads CASSPGTGDQPQHF. For the CDR3, the DNA is TGTGCCAGCAGCCCCGGGACAGGGGATCAGCCCCAGCATTTT. Full variable domain (outside the CDR3, taken from reference TRBV11-1 and TRBJ1-5): EAEVAQSPRYKITEKSQAVAFWCDPISGHATLYWYRQILGQGPELLVQFQDESVVDDSQLPKDRFSAERLKGVDSTLKIQPAELGDSAMYLCASSPGTGDQPQHFGDGTRLSIL.

The V gene is TRBV30, the J gene TRBJ2-3, with D possibly TRBD1 on 8 matching bases. Germline V CDR1 and CDR2: GTSNPN, SVGIG (reference sequence). V was cut by 5 bases and J by 3 bases, with 18 bases left in between. The CDR3 runs 15 residues. CDR3 in amino acids: CAWSPTGGETDTQYF. The CDR3 coding sequence is TGTGCCTGGTCCCCTACAGGGGGGGAGACAGATACGCAGTATTTT.

V and J are TRBV7-3 and TRBJ1-1; D uncertain. The CDR3 totals 13 residues. Germline V CDR1 and CDR2: SGHTA, FQGTGA. Trimming stripped 2 bases from V and 5 bases from J, with 9 bases between. The chain's CDR3 is CASSLGSGTEAFF. DNA of the CDR3: TGTGCCAGCAGCTTAGGGAGCGGGACTGAAGCTTTCTTT.

V gene TRBV18 combines with J gene TRBJ1-4, with 8 nucleotides matching TRBD1. The germline V gene encodes CDR1 KGHSH and CDR2 LQKENI. The V segment lost 1 base and the J segment 7 bases; nucleotides outside the gene matches: 8. The CDR3 length is 16 residues. The CDR3 sequence: CASSPRGTGEREKLFF. The CDR3 nucleotides are TGTGCCAGCTCACCACGTGGGACAGGAGAGCGTGAAAAACTGTTTTTT. Drawing the rest from reference TRBV18 and TRBJ1-4, the complete variable domain is NAGVMQNPRHLVRRRGQEARLRCSPMKGHSHVYWYRQLPEEGLKFMVYLQKENIIDESGMPKERFSAEFPKEGPSILRIQQVVRGDSAAYFCASSPRGTGEREKLFFGSGTQLSVL.

This clone was seen only once. The gene calls are TRBV27 and TRBJ2-3; no clear D gene. Trimming took off 3 bases at V and 4 bases at J, with 11 bases between the two ends. The CDR3 extends over 14 amino acids. The germline V gene encodes CDR1 MNHEY and CDR2 SMNVEV (reference sequence). CDR3 loop: CASSFRPGSDTQYF. The CDR3 DNA sequence: TGTGCCAGCAGTTTCCGTCCAGGTTCAGATACGCAGTATTTT.

The V and J genes are TRBV2 and TRBJ1-1; weak D call: TRBD1 (5 bases). This CDR3 has 15 amino acids. Germline V gives CDR1 SNHLY, CDR2 FYNNEI. V lost 6 bases and J 6 bases, leaving 20 bases between the germline ends. CDR3 sequence reads: CASSDNGTPGAEAFF. CDR3 bases: TGTGCCAGCAGCGATAACGGGACGCCGGGGGCTGAAGCTTTCTTT.

The rearrangement uses TRBV6-5 and TRBJ1-6, with D maybe TRBD1 (6 bases). Trimming pared 7 bases from V and 3 bases from J, leaving 13 bases between. The CDR3 consists of 15 residues. Germline CDR1 and CDR2: MNHEY and SVGAGI. CDR3 nucleotide sequence: TGTGCCAGCACCCAGGGACAAATCTATAATTCACCCCTCCACTTT. Translated, it gives CASTQGQIYNSPLHF.

This clone was seen a single time. V gene TRBV5-4 combines with J gene TRBJ1-1; possibly TRBD1 for D (6 bases). Germline-derived CDR1 and CDR2 are SGHNT and YYREEE (reference sequence). Trimming cost V 2 bases and J 0 bases, with 17 bases left between them. This CDR3 contains 17 residues. CDR3 in amino acids: CASSFFRGADVNTEAFF. CDR3 in DNA: TGTGCCAGCAGCTTTTTCCGGGGGGCCGACGTGAACACTGAAGCTTTCTTT. Combining the CDR3 with reference TRBV5-4 and TRBJ1-1 gives the whole variable domain ETGVTQSPTHLIKTRGQQVTLRCSSQSGHNTVSWYQQALGQGPQFIFQYYREEENGRGNFPPRFSGLQFPNYSSELNVNALELDDSALYLCASSFFRGADVNTEAFFGQGTRLTVV.

This clone has a single count. The chain employs TRBV27 and TRBJ2-3, with D maybe TRBD2 (6 bases). V shed 3 bases and J shed 4 bases, with 14 bases lying between them. The CDR3 totals 15 residues. CDR1 is MNHEY, CDR2 SMNVEV, per germline (reference sequence). As DNA, the CDR3 is TGTGCCAGCAGTTTTGGTGCGGGATTCGCAGATACGCAGTATTTT. It specifies CASSFGAGFADTQYF.

The V gene is TRBV5-1, the J gene TRBJ2-7; D is uncertain. The CDR3 covers 16 residues. Germline V gene data show CDR1 as SGHRS and CDR2 as YFSETQ. V lost 0 bases and J lost 4, with 17 bases in between. CDR3 DNA sequence: TGCGCCAGCAGCTTGGATCAGGAACGTTTGATGTACGAGCAGTACTTC. It translates to CASSLDQERLMYEQYF.

The chain joins TRBV11-3 to TRBJ2-6; 9 nucleotides line up with TRBD1. Per the germline V gene, CDR1 is SGHNT and CDR2 is YENEEA. With 5 bases clipped from V and 1 base from J, the junction kept 15 bases outside the gene matches. The CDR3 contains 20 residues. CDR3 bases: TGTGCCAGCAGCCCAGGGACAGGGAGAAAAGCTCCTTCTGGGGCCAACGTCCTGACTTTC. Translated, it gives CASSPGTGRKAPSGANVLTF.

The chain joins TRBV6-5 to TRBJ1-5, with a tentative D call TRBD1 (6 bases). The CDR3 totals 13 residues. Between the trimmed V and J ends, which lost 4 bases and 6 bases, there was a span of 10 bases. CDR1 and CDR2 (germline): MNHEY, SVGAGI. The CDR3 reads CASSLQGFQPQHF. Written as DNA, the CDR3 is TGTGCCAGCAGTTTACAGGGATTTCAGCCCCAGCATTTT.

The chain joins TRBV5-1 to TRBJ1-1, with D maybe TRBD1 (5 bases). The CDR3 is 13 residues long. Germline V CDR1 and CDR2: SGHRS, YFSETQ. The V gene lost 10 bases and the J gene lost 1 base, with 14 bases spanning the gap. The CDR3 coding sequence is TGCGCCTCGCAGGGAACCGCGAACACTGAAGCTTTCTTT. This sequence encodes CASQGTANTEAFF.

This clone was detected once. The rearrangement links TRBV10-2 to TRBJ1-5; D gene ambiguous. This CDR3 spans 16 amino acids. V lost 0 bases and J lost 0, with 9 bases in between. Germline assignment: CDR1 WSHSY and CDR2 SAAADI. CDR3 region: CASSESTGYSNQPQHF. The CDR3 DNA reads as TGCGCCAGCAGTGAGTCGACCGGGTATAGCAATCAGCCCCAGCATTTT.

The V gene is TRBV2, the J gene TRBJ1-5; D might be TRBD1 (5 bases). The V gene's germline CDR1 is SNHLY and CDR2 FYNNEI. CDR3 length: 16 residues. With 2 bases removed from V and 3 bases from J, the gap between germline ends came to 14 bases. The CDR3 bases are TGTGCCAGCAGTGAAAATCGAAGGGGAAACAATCAGCCCCAGCATTTT. This codes for CASSENRRGNNQPQHF.

The rearrangement links TRBV6-6 to TRBJ1-1; D perhaps matches TRBD1 (6 bases). Trimming shortened V by 8 bases and J by 2 bases, and 15 bases separated the two germline ends. The CDR3 runs to 14 residues. Germline CDR1 is MNHNY and CDR2 is SVGAGI (reference sequence). The CDR3 nucleotides are TGTGCCAGCTTACGGGGGGGCTCAAACACTGAAGCTTTCTTT. Protein sequence: CASLRGGSNTEAFF.

The CDR3: CASSYIRDGELFF. DNA of the CDR3: TGTGCCAGCAGTTACATCAGGGACGGGGAGCTGTTTTTT. This rearrangement joins TRBV6-2 or TRBV6-3 to TRBJ2-2; the D gene is possibly TRBD1 (5 bases). The germline gives CDR1 MNHEY, CDR2 SVGEGT. V was cut by 2 bases and J by 7 bases, with 8 bases left in between. The CDR3 is made up of 13 amino acids.

V usage is TRBV18 and J usage is TRBJ1-2; a possible D gene is TRBD1 (5 bases). The length of the CDR3 is 15 residues. V was clipped by 0 bases and J by 4 bases, with 12 bases between them. Looked up from germline, CDR1 is KGHSH and CDR2 is LQKENI. The CDR3 region is CASSPPAGLSYGYTF. For the CDR3, the DNA is TGTGCCAGCTCACCACCGGCAGGGCTAAGCTATGGCTACACCTTC.

The chain carries TRBV12-3 or TRBV12-4 and TRBJ2-3; TRBD2 aligns across 7 bases. V lost 6 bases and J lost 11; bases outside the gene matches: 8. The CDR3 consists of 12 residues. The CDR3 DNA reads TGTGCCAGCAGACAAGGACTAGTCGGGCAGTATTTT. It codes for CASRQGLVGQYF.

The V call is TRBV5-6, the J call TRBJ1-5; D remains ambiguous. Germline assignment: CDR1 SGHDT and CDR2 YYEEEE. V lost 1 base to trimming and J lost 3 bases, with 8 bases between them. This CDR3 spans 14 amino acids. The DNA of the CDR3 is TGTGCCAGCAGCTTGCGGAGCGTCAATCAGCCCCAGCATTTT. Protein: CASSLRSVNQPQHF.

V usage is TRBV11-1 and J usage is TRBJ1-2, with TRBD1 as a possible D gene (5 bases). CDR1 SGHAT and CDR2 FQDESV come from the germline V gene (reference sequence). The CDR3 is 13 amino acids. V was shortened by 7 bases and J by 9 bases, with 18 bases between the two germline ends. CDR3 loop: CASTLDGGVRYTF. CDR3 nucleotide sequence: TGTGCCAGCACCCTGGACGGGGGAGTACGCTACACCTTC.

CDR3 residues: CASSEAMTDLLYEQYF. The CDR3 coding sequence is TGTGCCAGCAGTGAAGCGATGACAGATCTACTCTACGAGCAGTACTTC. The chain employs TRBV2 and TRBJ2-7; the D gene is possibly TRBD1 (5 bases). CDR3 length equals 16 residues. The V and J ends lost 0 bases and 3 bases respectively, with 15 bases between them. Looked up from germline, CDR1 is SNHLY and CDR2 is FYNNEI.

This clone appeared a single time. This sequence joins TRBV29-1 and TRBJ1-2; 9 nucleotides align to TRBD1. Germline V gene lookup returns CDR1 SQVTM and CDR2 ANQGSEA. The CDR3 length is 14 residues. The trim removed 6 bases at V and 8 bases at J, leaving 13 bases unmatched. In DNA form, the CDR3 reads TGCAGCGTGGCACAGGGGGCGAGGGCATCCGGCTACACCTTC. It yields the protein CSVAQGARASGYTF.

This clone was recorded once. The rearrangement links TRBV13 to TRBJ1-4; D unclear. This CDR3 comprises 11 residues. The ends were cut back, 4 bases at V and 9 bases at J, with 6 bases in the middle. Germline CDR1 PRHDT, CDR2 FYEKMQ (reference sequence). This CDR3 is CASSSNKKLFF. The CDR3, as DNA: TGTGCCAGCAGCTCAAACAAAAAACTGTTTTTT.

The chain uses TRBV27 and TRBJ2-7; D possibly corresponds to TRBD1 (5 bases). Germline V CDR1 and CDR2: MNHEY, SMNVEV (reference sequence). This CDR3 is 15 amino acids long. Trimming stripped 2 bases from V and 5 bases from J, with 16 bases between. CDR3 sequence (DNA): TGTGCCAGCAGTTTAACTATAGGGGTACGGCACGAGCAGTACTTC. The encoded protein is CASSLTIGVRHEQYF.

CDR3 sequence reads: CASSSLTEQANYGYTF. CDR3 coding DNA: TGTGCCAGCAGTTCCCTGACAGAGCAGGCAAACTATGGCTACACCTTC. The V call is TRBV6-5, the J call TRBJ1-2; tentatively, D is TRBD1 (5 bases). This CDR3 has 16 residues. The V end was cut by 4 bases, the J end by 2 bases, with 17 bases between. Per the germline V gene, CDR1 is MNHEY and CDR2 is SVGAGI.

V and J are TRBV29-1 and TRBJ2-2, with TRBD1 as a possible D gene (6 bases). This CDR3 comprises 13 residues. Between the trimmed V and J ends, which lost 5 bases and 0 bases, there was a span of 7 bases. Germline CDR1 and CDR2: SQVTM and ANQGSEA. The CDR3 region has the DNA TGCAGCGTTCGGACAGCGAACACCGGGGAGCTGTTTTTT. This codes for CSVRTANTGELFF.